Listed below are T cell receptor beta chains from one sample, sequenced in a study of blood T cell repertoires in COVID-19. The protocol was immunoSEQ multiplex PCR, while the TCRdb copy is restricted to in-frame clones and leaves out a portion. The sample comprises about 58,000 clones, around 90% of which are singletons, and 13% rests with the top ten. Sample: peripheral blood. These receptors were collected from a man aged 55-75 years with active COVID-19. CDR3s leave out the opening cysteine and the closing phenylalanine or tryptophan.

j_call	v_call	cdr3_aa
TRBJ2-3	TRBV6-5	ASRKTGVKDTQY
TRBJ2-3	TRBV6-5	ASSYGLANGDTQY
TRBJ1-1	TRBV3-1/TRBV3-2	ASSPWRGLRMAGRNTEAF
TRBJ2-5	TRBV19	ASSPKGRAQETQY
TRBJ2-7	TRBV11-2	ASSQVVYEQY
TRBJ2-5	TRBV28	ASSEGGETQY
TRBJ2-3	TRBV6-6	ASSSSGIGGTDTQY
TRBJ1-2	TRBV28	ASSTLTQGVYYGYT
TRBJ1-3	TRBV9	ASSVAQGNTIY
TRBJ2-5	TRBV5-6	ASRVSGGPRETQY
TRBJ2-2	TRBV24-1	ATSDNGNTGELF
TRBJ2-4	TRBV10-3	AISAQGLGSIQY
TRBJ2-5	TRBV7-3	ASSFGTSGKETQY
TRBJ2-2	TRBV2	ASRVGVTGELF
TRBJ2-7	TRBV29-1	SVEFGTSRSYEQY
TRBJ2-2	TRBV11-2	ASSSPISGGPGELF
TRBJ2-1	TRBV6-5	ASSPPGLSYNEQF
TRBJ2-2	TRBV28	ASSPRGGRATGELF
TRBJ2-2	TRBV3-1/TRBV3-2	ASSQGIPGGGELF
TRBJ2-5	TRBV18	ASSPLAQETQY
TRBJ2-3	TRBV6-5	ASMIGGYLTDTQY